The 9 T cell receptor beta chains presented below share a single source sample, sequenced in a study of identical twins. In TCRdb, the 5' RACE reads were re-called with MiXCR into one record per CDR3 protein. The sample carries a few hundred thousand distinct CDR3 sequences, 9% to 10% recorded once. The sample also formed part of further work on yellow fever vaccine responses in identical twins.

Sequenced material: PBMCs. Source of these receptors: a woman aged 18-30 years in good health.

The rearrangement links TRBV24-1 to TRBJ2-1; TRBD2 agrees at 11 bases. Germline V gives CDR1 KGHDR, CDR2 SFDVKD. The V segment lost 3 bases and the J segment 5 bases; nucleotides outside the gene matches: 5. There are 16 residues in the CDR3. The CDR3 loop is CATSDISGGAHNEQFF. CDR3 sequence (DNA): TGTGCCACCAGTGATATTAGCGGGGGGGCCCACAATGAGCAGTTCTTC.

This chain uses TRBV3-1 with TRBJ2-6; TRBD2 might be the D (5 bases). Germline V gives CDR1 LGHDT, CDR2 YNNKEL (reference sequence). This CDR3 contains 18 residues. The germline V and J ends were trimmed by 1 base and 1 base, with 14 bases remaining between them. CDR3: CASSQGMGRGSGANVLTF. The CDR3 DNA sequence: TGTGCCAGCAGCCAAGGAATGGGAAGAGGGTCTGGGGCCAACGTCCTGACTTTC.

This clonotype was detected many times. The chain links TRBV11-1 to TRBJ2-3; the D gene is possibly TRBD2 (5 bases). The length of the CDR3 is 18 residues. Trimming removed 5 bases at V and 2 bases at J, with 23 bases between. Germline CDR1 is SGHAT and CDR2 is FQDESV (reference sequence). CDR3 sequence: CASSPGREGLANTDTQYF. CDR3 sequence (DNA): TGTGCCAGCAGCCCCGGACGGGAAGGGCTGGCCAACACAGATACGCAGTATTTT.

This clonotype was seen repeatedly, ten times or more. The chain recombines TRBV6-5 with TRBJ1-1, with D hard to call. The CDR3 runs 16 residues. V was trimmed by 0 bases and J by 1 base, leaving 12 bases between them. Germline CDR1 reads MNHEY; CDR2 reads SVGAGI. CDR3 DNA sequence: TGTGCCAGCAGTTACTCGTTACCAAGACAGAACACTGAAGCTTTCTTT. Protein: CASSYSLPRQNTEAFF.

Ten or more counts support this clonotype. The V call is TRBV6-1, the J call TRBJ1-1; TRBD1 might be the D (6 bases). The CDR3 contains 14 residues. V shed 5 bases and J shed 3 bases, with 13 bases lying between them. CDR1 and CDR2 from the germline V gene are MNHNS and SASEGT. DNA for the CDR3: TGTGCCAGCAGTACGGGACATAGGGACACTGAAGCTTTCTTT. This codes for CASSTGHRDTEAFF.

This clonotype occurred many times. The V call is TRBV6-2 or TRBV6-3, the J call TRBJ2-1; TRBD1 aligns across 8 bases. This CDR3 is 15 amino acids long. Germline trimming cut 3 bases from V and 12 bases from J; bases unmatched to any gene: 13. Germline V gene lookup returns CDR1 MNHEY and CDR2 SVGEGT. This CDR3 reads CASSYSGTGQFGQFF. CDR3 bases: TGTGCCAGCAGTTATTCCGGGACAGGTCAGTTTGGGCAGTTCTTC.

This clonotype was observed many times. The gene calls are TRBV3-1 and TRBJ2-7; D not certain. V gave up 5 bases and J gave up 7 bases, with 9 bases separating them. This CDR3 contains 11 residues. Germline V gene sequence: CDR1 LGHDT, CDR2 YNNKEL (reference sequence). The chain's CDR3 is CASSRTGEQYF. In nucleotides, the CDR3 is TGTGCCAGCAGCAGGACGGGTGAGCAGTACTTC.

The V call is TRBV7-9, the J call TRBJ2-2, with D possibly being TRBD1 (5 bases). CDR3 length equals 17 residues. Germline V lookup: CDR1 SEHNR, CDR2 FQNEAQ (reference sequence). Trimming removed 2 bases at V and 5 bases at J, with 18 bases between. The CDR3 region has the DNA TGTGCCAGCAGCTTATTTGACAGCCCGAGTTTTACCGGGGAGCTGTTTTTT. It specifies CASSLFDSPSFTGELFF.

This clonotype has only a few counts. The rearrangement joins TRBV2 to TRBJ2-1; 7 bases agree with TRBD2. The CDR3 runs 16 residues. The germline V gene encodes CDR1 SNHLY and CDR2 FYNNEI. J gave up 0 bases and V 2 bases, and 4 bases lay outside the gene matches. The CDR3 loop reads CASSEPGGSSYNEQFF. The CDR3, as DNA: TGTGCCAGCAGTGAACCCGGGGGGAGCTCCTACAATGAGCAGTTCTTC.